This T cell receptor (beta chain) is drawn from a study of cytomegalovirus exposure and HLA in healthy donors. Study details: A preliminary data release comprised approximately 85 million unique TCRs obtained from HLA-typed donors.

PCR used 60 Vbeta primers and 13 Jbeta primers. Per the study methods: The authors later counted 70 million to 80 million unique TCR beta chains, approximately 12 million of them shared. The repertoire was sequenced with immunoSEQ multiplex PCR; TCRdb's copy has only in-frame clones and lacks some. V, J and clone size were drawn from that table, and D and trimming were deduced from the DNA. Of 140,000 to 150,000 clones in the sample, 79% are singletons; the top ten hold roughly 6.7%. Notes on the study in general: Upon later analysis, TCR association rates were observed to vary by HLA locus, being highest for DRB1 and lowest for HLA-C. The sole available immune exposure information was CMV serostatus.

The CDR3 consists of 13 residues. V gave up 3 bases and J gave up 8 bases; unmatched junction bases: 4. CDR1 and CDR2 from the germline V gene are SGHNT and YENEEA. As to this clone: The target antigen is unknown.

This clonotype originated in a woman aged 40-49 years in good health and CMV-seropositive. The chain couples TRBV11-3 to TRBJ1-2; 9 nucleotides agree with TRBD1. Sequenced material: PBMCs. This CDR3 is CASSLHRGRGYTF. For the CDR3, the DNA is TGTGCCAGCAGCTTGCACAGGGGGCGAGGCTACACCTTC.